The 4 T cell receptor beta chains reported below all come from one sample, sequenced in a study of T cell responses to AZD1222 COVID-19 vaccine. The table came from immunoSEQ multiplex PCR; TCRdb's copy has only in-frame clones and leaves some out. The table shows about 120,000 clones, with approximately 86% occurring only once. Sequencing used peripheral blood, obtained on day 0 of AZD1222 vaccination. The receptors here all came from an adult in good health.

CDR3 nucleotides: TGTGCCACCAGCAGAGCAGGGTTCACAGATACGCAGTATTTT. Translation gives CATSRAGFTDTQYF. The rearrangement uses TRBV15 and TRBJ2-3; D perhaps matches TRBD1 (5 bases). CDR1 is LNHNV, CDR2 YYDKDF, per germline (reference sequence). The CDR3 length is 14 residues. V lost 1 base and J lost 2, with 7 bases in between. The full variable domain, with the rest looked up from reference TRBV15 and TRBJ2-3, is DAMVIQNPRYQVTQFGKPVTLSCSQTLNHNVMYWYQQKSSQAPKLLFHYYDKDFNNEADTPDNFQSRRPNTSFCFLDIRSPGLGDTAMYLCATSRAGFTDTQYFGPGTRLTVL.

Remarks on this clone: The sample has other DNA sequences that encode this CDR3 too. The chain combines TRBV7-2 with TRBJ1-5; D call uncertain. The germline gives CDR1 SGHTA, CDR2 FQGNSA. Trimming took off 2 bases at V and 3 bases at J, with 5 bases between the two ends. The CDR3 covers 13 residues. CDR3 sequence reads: CASSLIDNQPQHF. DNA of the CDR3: TGTGCCAGCAGCTTAATTGACAATCAGCCCCAGCATTTT.

The CDR3 loop reads CASSLNWNNHYNEQFF. The DNA for the CDR3 is TGTGCCAGCAGCTTAAACTGGAATAACCACTACAATGAGCAGTTCTTC. The J gene is TRBJ2-1, the V gene TRBV5-6, with D unresolved. The V gene lost 2 bases and the J gene lost 3 bases, with 15 bases spanning the gap. The CDR3 has 16 amino acids. Germline CDR1 reads SGHDT; CDR2 reads YYEEEE.

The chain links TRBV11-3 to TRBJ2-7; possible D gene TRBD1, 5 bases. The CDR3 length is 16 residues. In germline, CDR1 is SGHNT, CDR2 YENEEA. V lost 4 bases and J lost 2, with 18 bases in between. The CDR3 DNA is TGTGCCAGCAGCTCAGGAGTCGACAGTTTTCCCTACGAGCAGTACTTC. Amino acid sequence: CASSSGVDSFPYEQYF. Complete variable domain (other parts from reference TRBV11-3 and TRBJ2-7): EAGVVQSPRYKIIEKKQPVAFWCNPISGHNTLYWYLQNLGQGPELLIRYENEEAVDDSQLPKDRFSAERLKGVDSTLKIQPAELGDSAVYLCASSSGVDSFPYEQYFGPGTRLTVT.